The 19 T cell receptor beta chains below all came from one sample that was sequenced in a study of vaccination and CD4 T cells after COVID-19. These receptors' antigens are unknown. Treatment described: roughly ten-day PBMC culture with coronavirus spike peptide pools or control peptides (ViraFEST assay). The Oncomine TCR Beta short-read assay generated sequence data from the DNA of cultured CD4+ T cells. One entry per CDR3 protein results from TCRdb running MiXCR on the PCR reads. Of around 13,000 distinct CDR3 sequences listed, more than 45% are singletons. The sequenced sample was CD4+ T cells from blood, cultured in vitro. Receptors originate from a human donor who had recovered from COVID-19.

The V call is TRBV5-1, the J call TRBJ2-5; no firm D call. This CDR3 is 14 amino acids long. Per the germline V gene, CDR1 is SGHRS and CDR2 is YFSETQ. The V and J ends lost 3 bases and 2 bases respectively, with 11 bases between them. The CDR3 here is CASSSLSDQETQYF. CDR3 DNA sequence: TGCGCCAGCAGCTCGTTGTCGGATCAAGAGACCCAGTACTTC.

The chain joins TRBV2 to TRBJ1-5, with D unclear. Between the trimmed V and J ends, which lost 7 bases and 2 bases, there was a span of 15 bases. The CDR3 totals 15 residues. CDR1 is SNHLY, CDR2 FYNNEI, per germline. The CDR3 loop is CASNEPKAGNQPQHF. The CDR3 DNA reads as TGTGCCAGCAACGAGCCCAAGGCAGGCAATCAGCCCCAGCATTTT.

This clonotype was recorded once. The chain recombines TRBV20-1 with TRBJ2-7, with 10 nucleotides matching TRBD2. This CDR3 contains 13 residues. CDR1 is DFQATT and CDR2 is SNEGSKA in the germline V gene (reference sequence). The J segment lost 2 bases and the V segment lost 4 bases, leaving 2 bases of the junction unmatched. The CDR3 here is CSANGLAAYEQYF. CDR3 nucleotides: TGCAGTGCTAACGGACTAGCGGCCTACGAGCAGTACTTC.

The V call is TRBV5-1, the J call TRBJ2-3; TRBD1 agrees at 10 bases. The trim removed 0 bases at V and 4 bases at J, leaving 2 bases unmatched. CDR3 length: 15 amino acids. Germline V gene sequence: CDR1 SGHRS, CDR2 YFSETQ. CDR3 nucleotides: TGCGCCAGCAGCTTGGGGACAGGGGGGTCAGATACGCAGTATTTT. This codes for CASSLGTGGSDTQYF.

This clonotype was seen more than once but under ten times. V gene TRBV20-1 combines with J gene TRBJ2-2; 9 nucleotides line up with TRBD2. The germline V gene encodes CDR1 DFQATT and CDR2 SNEGSKA (reference sequence). The CDR3 runs to 14 residues. The ends lost 6 bases at V and 4 bases at J; junction bases unmatched: 6. This CDR3 reads CSAEAGGFTGELFF. The CDR3 DNA is TGCAGTGCCGAAGCGGGAGGATTCACCGGGGAGCTGTTTTTT.

The count of this clonotype is one. The V gene is TRBV28, the J gene TRBJ2-3; no reliable D call. The germline V gene encodes CDR1 MDHEN and CDR2 SYDVKM. The V gene lost 2 bases and the J gene lost 4 bases, with 4 bases spanning the gap. This CDR3 is built from 12 residues. Here the CDR3 reads CASSLNSDTQYF. Written as DNA, the CDR3 is TGTGCCAGCAGTTTAAATTCAGATACGCAGTATTTT.

This clonotype was recorded a few times. The V gene is TRBV20-1, the J gene TRBJ1-3; D gene uncertain. The CDR3 is 14 amino acids. The V and J ends lost 5 bases and 1 base respectively, with 12 bases between them. Germline CDR1 and CDR2: DFQATT and SNEGSKA (reference sequence). The CDR3 DNA reads as TGCAGTGCTCAAAAGCGGAGATCTGGAAACACCATATATTTT. It codes for CSAQKRRSGNTIYF.

V and J are TRBV23-1 and TRBJ2-5, with D uncertain. TRBV23-1 is an ORF, and what it does is uncertain. The CDR3 sequence is 12 residues long. The V and J ends lost 3 bases and 3 bases respectively, with 5 bases between them. The CDR3 protein is CASSQTEETQYF. CDR3 nucleotides: TGCGCCAGCAGTCAGACCGAAGAGACCCAGTACTTC.

Within the sample, this clonotype is medium-sized. This rearrangement joins TRBV20-1 to TRBJ1-5, with TRBD1 as a possible D gene (6 bases). The germline V gene has CDR1 DFQATT and CDR2 SNEGSKA (reference sequence). V lost 7 bases, J lost 1 base, and 14 bases lay in between. The CDR3 has 14 amino acids. The CDR3 nucleotides are TGCAGTGGTTTGACAGGAGTCAGCAATCAGCCCCAGCATTTT. It yields the protein CSGLTGVSNQPQHF.

This clonotype was detected a few times. The rearrangement uses TRBV6-1 and TRBJ1-5; D ambiguous. Trimming cost V 6 bases and J 6 bases, with 15 bases left between them. The CDR3 loop spans 14 amino acids. Germline CDR1 MNHNS, CDR2 SASEGT. The CDR3 sequence: CASSNSWEGQPQHF. CDR3 nucleotides: TGTGCCAGCAGCAACAGCTGGGAGGGTCAGCCCCAGCATTTT.

This clonotype was recorded a few times. V and J are TRBV28 and TRBJ2-2; 9 bases line up with TRBD2. Losses at the gene ends were 3 bases for V and 4 bases for J; bases not matched to a gene: 9. The CDR3 is made up of 17 amino acids. CDR1 and CDR2 (germline): MDHEN, SYDVKM. The CDR3 DNA follows: TGTGCCAGCAGTTTTCAAGGCGGGAGGGCCATCACCGGGGAGCTGTTTTTT. Its protein product is CASSFQGGRAITGELFF.

The chain joins TRBV7-2 to TRBJ1-5; D remains ambiguous. The CDR3 length is 13 residues. The V gene's germline CDR1 is SGHTA and CDR2 FQGNSA. Trimming removed 1 base at V and 9 bases at J, with 10 bases between. The chain's CDR3 is CASSLVGFRPQHF. The CDR3 region has the DNA TGTGCCAGCAGCTTAGTGGGTTTTCGGCCCCAGCATTTT.

This chain uses TRBV15 with TRBJ2-3; D uncertain. There are 13 residues in the CDR3. Germline CDR1 and CDR2: LNHNV and YYDKDF (reference sequence). Trimming stripped 3 bases from V and 6 bases from J, with 10 bases between. The CDR3 region is CATSSRPEDTQYF. Here the CDR3 DNA reads TGTGCCACCAGCAGTCGTCCAGAGGATACGCAGTATTTT.

In this sample, this clonotype turned up once. This chain links TRBV20-1 with TRBJ2-1; TRBD1 agrees at 7 bases. Germline V gene lookup returns CDR1 DFQATT and CDR2 SNEGSKA (reference sequence). V gave up 3 bases and J gave up 5 bases; unmatched junction bases: 4. The CDR3 is 13 residues long. The CDR3 loop is CSARTGSHNEQFF. CDR3 in DNA: TGCAGTGCTAGGACAGGGAGTCACAATGAGCAGTTCTTC.

The chain combines TRBV5-1 with TRBJ2-5; 12 bases line up with TRBD2. This CDR3 has 14 residues. Looked up from germline, CDR1 is SGHRS and CDR2 is YFSETQ. V lost 4 bases and J lost 4; bases outside the gene matches: 2. CDR3 sequence: CASSPTSGRETQYF. The DNA of the CDR3 is TGCGCCAGCAGCCCGACTAGCGGGAGAGAGACCCAGTACTTC.

The chain has TRBV27 and TRBJ2-7, with 13 bases that match TRBD2. The CDR3 length is 17 residues. The junction had 13 bases not matched to a gene; V was cut back by 6 bases and J by 5 bases. Germline V gene data show CDR1 as MNHEY and CDR2 as SMNVEV (reference sequence). The CDR3: CASRTGTSGVEGDEQYF. The CDR3 DNA sequence: TGTGCCAGCAGAACCGGGACTAGCGGGGTGGAGGGGGACGAGCAGTACTTC.

A few counts support this clonotype. The chain combines TRBV30 with TRBJ1-5; D remains ambiguous. The germline gives CDR1 GTSNPN, CDR2 SVGIG (reference sequence). Deletions cut 0 bases from V and 4 bases from J, with 7 bases between. The CDR3 is 13 amino acids. CDR3: CAWSVMENQPQHF. As DNA, the CDR3 is TGTGCCTGGAGTGTGATGGAGAATCAGCCCCAGCATTTT.

There are a few counts of this clonotype. The chain is built from TRBV20-1 and TRBJ1-1; TRBD1 might be the D (5 bases). Germline V gives CDR1 DFQATT, CDR2 SNEGSKA (reference sequence). V shed 6 bases and J shed 2 bases, with 16 bases lying between them. This CDR3 is built from 14 residues. The CDR3 bases are TGCAGTGCCCGGGCCCCAGGGATAAACACTGAAGCTTTCTTT. It specifies CSARAPGINTEAFF.

This clonotype showed up just a few times. CDR3 coding DNA: TGTGCCAGCAGTGAGACACCCCATGGCAGCAATCAGCCCCAGCATTTT. Protein: CASSETPHGSNQPQHF. The J gene is TRBJ1-5, the V gene TRBV2, with D hard to call. Germline CDR1 is SNHLY and CDR2 is FYNNEI. This CDR3 is 16 amino acids long. Trimming cost V 3 bases and J 1 base, with 13 bases left between them.